The 21 T cell receptor beta chains below all came from one sample that was sequenced in a study of regulatory T cells in long-lasting Graves disease. Time point indicated: newly diagnosed GD, antithyroid drugs for less than 3 months. There was RNA extracted from PBMCs, and the TCR library was made from it. Through Arm-PCR of CDR3 regions and iRepertoire HTBI primers, TCR beta libraries were built. A single record per CDR3 protein comes from TCRdb applying MiXCR to the multiplex PCR reads. The data contain under 500,000 distinct CDR3 sequences, about a sixth of them singletons. The sample was also reused in another study, on T cells in Graves' hyperthyroidism and ophthalmopathy.

The sample here was peripheral blood mononuclear cells (PBMCs), taken at new diagnosis, from a patient treated with antithyroid drugs. The receptors come from a young woman with Graves disease.

Many counts were recorded for this clonotype. The chain recombines TRBV6-1 with TRBJ2-1; TRBD1 matches at 7 bases. The CDR3 spans 16 residues. Germline CDR1 and CDR2: MNHNS and SASEGT. Losses at the gene ends were 4 bases for V and 1 base for J; bases not matched to a gene: 7. The CDR3 loop reads CASSAYRGASYNEQFF. In nucleotides, the CDR3 is TGTGCCAGCAGTGCCTACAGGGGAGCTTCCTACAATGAGCAGTTCTTC.

This clonotype has only a few counts. The chain employs TRBV12-3 or TRBV12-4 and TRBJ2-2; 12 bases agree with TRBD1. Trimming cost V 4 bases and J 7 bases; bases outside gene matches: 4. This CDR3 is built from 15 residues. CDR3 region: CASSSGTGGIGELFF. DNA for the CDR3: TGTGCCAGCAGTTCCGGGACAGGGGGCATCGGGGAGCTGTTTTTT.

This clonotype came up many times. V usage is TRBV20-1 and J usage is TRBJ1-2; 8 bases agree with TRBD1. CDR1 is DFQATT, CDR2 SNEGSKA, per germline (reference sequence). The V segment lost 3 bases and the J segment 4 bases; nucleotides outside the gene matches: 13. The CDR3 covers 16 residues. The CDR3 DNA follows: TGCAGTGCTAGTGCTGAAATCAGGGGGCGCGGCTATGGCTACACCTTC. Its translation: CSASAEIRGRGYGYTF.

About this clonotype itself: The CDR3 carries no conserved terminal phenylalanine or tryptophan, so it likely arises from a read error. Because the CDR3's place on the DNA is in doubt, the DNA is left out and the CDR3 is given as listed by TCRdb. The rearrangement links TRBV4-1 to TRBJ1-1; the D segment call TRBD1 is taken from the table without a DNA check. Germline V gene sequence: CDR1 MGHRA, CDR2 YSYEKL. The CDR3 contains 14 residues when both ends are counted. CDR3 amino acids: CASSRGPVERPGWV.

This clonotype was counted between two and nine times. The J gene is TRBJ2-4, the V gene TRBV24-1; tentative D call: TRBD1 (6 bases). Germline V gene sequence: CDR1 KGHDR, CDR2 SFDVKD. The CDR3 runs to 13 residues. Between the trimmed V and J ends, which lost 6 bases and 8 bases, there was a span of 13 bases. This CDR3 reads CATSNRDVDIQYF. The CDR3, as DNA: TGTGCCACCAGTAACAGGGACGTAGACATTCAGTACTTC.

The table lists this clonotype with many counts. The chain joins TRBV6-2 or TRBV6-3 to TRBJ2-7, with D possibly TRBD1 on 6 matching bases. V was clipped by 5 bases and J by 3 bases, with 32 bases between them. CDR3 length: 20 residues. The germline CDR1 and CDR2 sequences are MNHEY and SVGEGT. In DNA, the CDR3 is TGTGCCAGCAGTCCCACGTTCGGGACGGCGCTGGGGGCTCGAGACTACGAGCAGTACTTC. It specifies CASSPTFGTALGARDYEQYF.

This clonotype showed up just a few times. The rearrangement uses TRBV6-2 or TRBV6-3 and TRBJ2-1, with D uncertain. The CDR3 is 11 residues long. Germline V gene sequence: CDR1 MNHEY, CDR2 SVGEGT. Trimming removed 2 bases from V and 9 bases from J, with 5 bases in between. In DNA, the CDR3 is TGTGCCAGCAGTTACCGACTTGAGCAGTTCTTC. It translates to CASSYRLEQFF.

In this sample, this clonotype turned up a few times. The chain joins TRBV7-9 to TRBJ1-1; 7 bases are a match to TRBD1. This CDR3 has 15 amino acids. V dropped 3 bases and J dropped 3; count of bases not matched to a gene: 7. Germline V gene data show CDR1 as SEHNR and CDR2 as FQNEAQ (reference sequence). The CDR3 DNA reads TGTGCCAGCAGCTTGGGGGAGGGGGCGGACACTGAAGCTTTCTTT. This translates into CASSLGEGADTEAFF.

The rearrangement joins TRBV7-9 to TRBJ2-1; D might be TRBD2 (6 bases). In germline, CDR1 is SEHNR, CDR2 FQNEAQ (reference sequence). V was trimmed by 7 bases and J by 10 bases, leaving 23 bases between them. The CDR3 runs to 15 residues. The CDR3 region is CASTVGLPGPGEQFF. The CDR3 DNA sequence: TGTGCCAGCACTGTGGGACTCCCCGGCCCCGGGGAGCAGTTCTTC.

At least ten counts were recorded for this clonotype. This chain joins TRBV20-1 and TRBJ2-3, with 8 bases that match TRBD1. Per germline, CDR1 DFQATT and CDR2 SNEGSKA (reference sequence). V shed 5 bases and J 4 bases; nucleotides not matched to a gene: 11. The CDR3 is made up of 15 amino acids. The CDR3 is CSAENGQGSSDTQYF. CDR3 sequence (DNA): TGCAGTGCTGAAAACGGACAGGGATCCTCAGATACGCAGTATTTT.

This clonotype has only a few counts. J is TRBJ2-1 and V is TRBV25-1; D is undetermined. Trimming stripped 6 bases from V and 2 bases from J, with 14 bases between. Germline values: CDR1 MGHDK, CDR2 SYGVNS. This CDR3 comprises 15 residues. The CDR3 region is CASSLRNPPYNEQFF. The CDR3, as DNA: TGTGCCAGCAGCCTGCGGAATCCCCCCTACAATGAGCAGTTCTTC.

This clonotype was seen at least ten times. The rearrangement joins TRBV4-1 to TRBJ1-2; D is perhaps TRBD1 (5 bases). Trimming took off 1 base at V and 4 bases at J, with 10 bases between the two ends. The CDR3 runs 14 residues. Germline CDR1 is MGHRA and CDR2 is YSYEKL. CDR3 nucleotides: TGCGCCAGCAGCCAAGTCACCAGGGTCTATGGCTACACCTTC. This encodes CASSQVTRVYGYTF.

This clonotype has a count of ten or more. V gene TRBV12-3 or TRBV12-4 combines with J gene TRBJ1-3, with D possibly matching TRBD1 (5 bases). CDR3 length equals 13 residues. Deletions cut 7 bases from V and 2 bases from J, with 9 bases between. The CDR3: CASKRGAGNTIYF. The CDR3 coding sequence is TGTGCCAGCAAGAGGGGAGCTGGAAACACCATATATTTT.

This clonotype was seen many times. The chain is built from TRBV20-1 and TRBJ2-7, with D perhaps being TRBD1 or TRBD2 (5 bases each). The CDR3 has 14 residues. Germline V CDR1 and CDR2: DFQATT, SNEGSKA (reference sequence). V was pared by 6 bases and J by 9 bases, with 24 bases between. Here the CDR3 DNA reads TGCAGTGCAGACCTCCGGGACGGAGTCAATGGGCAGTACTTC. It codes for CSADLRDGVNGQYF.

This clonotype was seen ten or more times. A far bigger clonotype differs at one base, so this is likely a read error. The rearrangement joins TRBV11-2 to TRBJ2-7; D is perhaps TRBD2 (6 bases). The V gene's germline CDR1 is SGHAT and CDR2 FQNNGV. V lost 1 base, J lost 7 bases, and 20 bases lay in between. CDR3 size: 16 residues. The CDR3 nucleotides read TGTGCCAGCAGCTTAGGTGGAGGGGTGTCCTACAATGAGCAGTACTTC. Translated, it gives CASSLGGGVSYNEQYF.

The table lists this clonotype with a count of one. The chain carries TRBV6-4 and TRBJ2-7, with 8 bases aligning to TRBD1. V shed 7 bases, J shed 4 bases, and the junction held 9 bases outside the gene matches. The CDR3 is 14 amino acids. Germline V gene sequence: CDR1 MRHNA, CDR2 SNTAGT. CDR3 DNA: TGTGCCAGCAAAGGACAGGGATCCCTTTACGAGCAGTACTTC. As protein: CASKGQGSLYEQYF.

This chain uses TRBV3-1 with TRBJ1-2, with a weak D call TRBD1 (5 bases). Germline V gene data show CDR1 as LGHDT and CDR2 as YNNKEL (reference sequence). The CDR3 consists of 14 residues. Trimming took off 6 bases at V and 13 bases at J, with 24 bases between the two ends. The CDR3 nucleotides read TGTGCCAGCAGTAAAGAGGGGACCACCGAGGCCATCACCTTC. Translation: CASSKEGTTEAITF. Using reference TRBV3-1 and TRBJ1-2 for the parts outside the CDR3, the full variable domain is DTAVSQTPKYLVTQMGNDKSIKCEQNLGHDTMYWYKQDSKKFLKIMFSYNNKELIINETVPNRFSPKSPDKAHLNLHINSLELGDSAVYFCASSKEGTTEAITFGSGTRLTVV.

In this sample, this clonotype turned up many times. This chain joins TRBV20-1 and TRBJ2-1, with D perhaps TRBD2 (6 bases). CDR3 length: 14 residues. Trimming removed 6 bases at V and 4 bases at J, with 16 bases between. The germline CDR1 and CDR2 sequences are DFQATT and SNEGSKA (reference sequence). CDR3 amino acids: CSALGGWEYNEQFF. The CDR3 DNA reads as TGCAGTGCGTTGGGGGGTTGGGAGTACAATGAGCAGTTCTTC.

This clonotype was detected ten times or more. V is TRBV5-1 and J is TRBJ2-1; D may be TRBD2 (6 bases). The CDR3 consists of 16 residues. CDR1 and CDR2 from the germline V gene are SGHRS and YFSETQ. V shed 3 bases and J shed 2 bases, with 15 bases lying between them. The CDR3: CASSYLGRSTYNEQFF. The CDR3 bases are TGCGCCAGCAGCTATCTCGGGAGATCAACCTACAATGAGCAGTTCTTC. Variable domain in full (rest from reference TRBV5-1 and TRBJ2-1): KAGVTQTPRYLIKTRGQQVTLSCSPISGHRSVSWYQQTPGQGLQFLFEYFSETQRNKGNFPGRFSGRQFSNSRSEMNVSTLELGDSALYLCASSYLGRSTYNEQFFGPGTRLTVL.

This clonotype was observed at least ten times. The J gene is TRBJ1-5, the V gene TRBV5-6; D remains ambiguous. The CDR3 spans 14 residues. Per germline, CDR1 SGHDT and CDR2 YYEEEE. V was clipped by 2 bases and J by 4 bases, with 10 bases between them. The CDR3 loop reads CASSLGRGNQPQHF. The CDR3 DNA is TGTGCCAGCAGCTTAGGCCGAGGGAATCAGCCCCAGCATTTT.

This clonotype was detected a few times. This could be a read error, since a much larger clone is one nucleotide away. The genes are TRBV28 and TRBJ1-1, with unresolved D. CDR1 is MDHEN and CDR2 is SYDVKM in the germline V gene. The CDR3 is 11 residues long. The chain's CDR3 is CAGSLYDSAFF. The DNA of the CDR3 is TGTGCCGGCAGTTTATACGACTCAGCTTTCTTT.